This entry is about one TCR beta chain. Its target is unknown. The table came from immunoSEQ multiplex PCR; TCRdb's copy has only in-frame clones and leaves some out. The data show fewer than 500,000 clones, about 92% seen once. The CDR3 is 14 amino acids. Trimming shortened V by 3 bases and J by 1 base, and 8 bases separated the two germline ends. Germline loops: CDR1 MGHDK, CDR2 SYGVNS. These data are taken from a study of Ad26.COV2.S vaccination and SARS-CoV-2 variants. Across the study: Ad26.COV2.S was injected intramuscularly once or twice, 56 days apart. Broader study findings: Measurement of non-spike TCR breadth gave similar results in vaccine and placebo recipients. Reported findings describe substantial breadth in spike-specific CD8+ and CD4+ T cell responses following vaccination.

Treatment meaning: about 20 received Ad26.COV2.S at low or high dose, single or two shots; roughly five received placebo; per-sample allocation not given. Sampling took place 63 days after the first vaccine or placebo injection. This Boston cohort included adults aged 18-55 years. The sequence derives from a person aged 18-60 years who received the Ad26.COV2.S COVID-19 vaccine or a placebo. V is TRBV25-1 and J is TRBJ2-3; D ambiguous. Source: peripheral blood, taken in a trial of Ad26.COV2.S vaccine versus placebo. The CDR3 DNA reads TGTGCCAGCAGTGACCAGACCGGCACAGATACGCAGTATTTT. Residues: CASSDQTGTDTQYF.